The 6 T cell receptor beta chains presented below share a single source sample, sequenced in a study of lung T cells in sarcoidosis with Löfgren's syndrome. A single record per CDR3 protein comes from TCRdb applying MiXCR to the reads. The table lists just under 20,000 distinct CDR3 sequences, roughly a fifth of them singletons. Sample: CD4+ T cells from PBMCs. Receptors were obtained from a human donor with sarcoidosis (Löfgren's syndrome or another form), or a control subject (not recorded which).

By its share, this clonotype is medium-sized. The chain uses TRBV28 and TRBJ1-5, with D unresolved. CDR1 and CDR2 (germline): MDHEN, SYDVKM. CDR3 length equals 13 residues. V lost 6 bases and J 6 bases, leaving 12 bases between the germline ends. This chain's CDR3 is CASSLGGFQPQHF. In nucleotides, the CDR3 is TGTGCCAGCAGCCTAGGCGGATTTCAGCCCCAGCATTTT.

This clonotype occurred many times. The chain joins TRBV28 to TRBJ1-2, with a weak D call TRBD1 (5 bases). The V end was cut by 8 bases, the J end by 3 bases, with 13 bases between. CDR3 length equals 13 residues. Germline assignment: CDR1 MDHEN and CDR2 SYDVKM. The DNA for the CDR3 is TGTGCCAGCCAAGGGGTTACTGACTATGGCTACACCTTC. Translating gives CASQGVTDYGYTF.

Relative to its sample, this clonotype is medium-sized. This chain uses TRBV20-1 with TRBJ2-3; TRBD2 matches at 13 bases. The CDR3 is 19 residues long. The J segment lost 1 base and the V segment lost 0 bases, leaving 10 bases of the junction unmatched. Germline CDR1 reads DFQATT; CDR2 reads SNEGSKA (reference sequence). CDR3 sequence reads: CSARDRTSGSSSRTDTQYF. The CDR3 DNA is TGCAGTGCTAGAGACAGGACTAGCGGGAGTTCCTCCCGCACAGATACGCAGTATTTT.

This clonotype has at least ten counts. The J gene is TRBJ2-5, the V gene TRBV20-1; TRBD2 agrees at 9 bases. Germline assignment: CDR1 DFQATT and CDR2 SNEGSKA (reference sequence). Trimming removed 5 bases from V and 1 base from J; junction bases left unmatched: 8. The CDR3 contains 15 residues. The CDR3 sequence: CSAVPSGVTQETQYF. CDR3 coding DNA: TGCAGTGCTGTTCCTAGCGGGGTAACCCAAGAGACCCAGTACTTC.

This clonotype was counted ten times or more. CDR3 nucleotides: TGTGCCAGCAGTTTAAGGCAGGTGGATGAAGCTTTCTTT. It yields the protein CASSLRQVDEAFF. The chain uses TRBV12-3 or TRBV12-4 and TRBJ1-1; D call uncertain. Trimming cost V 2 bases and J 7 bases, with 11 bases left between them. The CDR3 runs to 13 residues.

Ten or more counts support this clonotype. CDR3 amino acids: CASSYGRQQETQYF. As DNA, the CDR3 is TGTGCCAGCAGCTATGGGAGACAGCAAGAGACCCAGTACTTC. This chain connects TRBV12-3 or TRBV12-4 to TRBJ2-5; tentatively, D is TRBD1 or TRBD2 (5 bases each). V lost 6 bases and J lost 2, with 13 bases in between. The CDR3 covers 14 residues.